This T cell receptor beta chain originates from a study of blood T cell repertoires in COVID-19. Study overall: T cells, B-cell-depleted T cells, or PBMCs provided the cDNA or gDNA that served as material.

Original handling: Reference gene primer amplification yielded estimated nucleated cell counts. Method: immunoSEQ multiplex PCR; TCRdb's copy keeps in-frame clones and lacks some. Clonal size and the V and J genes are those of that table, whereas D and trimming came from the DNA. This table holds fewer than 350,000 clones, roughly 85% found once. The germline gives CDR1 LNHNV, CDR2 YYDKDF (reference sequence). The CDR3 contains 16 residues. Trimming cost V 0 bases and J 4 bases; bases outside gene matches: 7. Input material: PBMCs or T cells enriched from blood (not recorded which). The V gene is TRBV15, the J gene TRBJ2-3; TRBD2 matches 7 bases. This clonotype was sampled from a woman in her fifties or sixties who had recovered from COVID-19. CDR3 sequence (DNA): TGTGCCACCAGCAGAGAGCGGTCGGGGGGACCAGATACGCAGTATTTT. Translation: CATSRERSGGPDTQYF.